These 13 T cell receptor beta chains originate from one sample sequenced in a study of CD8 T cells in Susac syndrome. RNA was extracted with the RNeasy kit, and a quantity of about 0.45 to 1 ug was reverse transcribed using random hexamers. TCRdb fed the immunoSEQ multiplex PCR reads into MiXCR, producing one record per CDR3 protein. The sample contains some 120,000 distinct CDR3 sequences, around 94% of which appear only once. Material for sequencing was CD8+ T cells from PBMCs. The receptors shown here come from a human donor with Susac syndrome.

V gene TRBV13 combines with J gene TRBJ2-1; the D gene is possibly TRBD2 (6 bases). The V end lost 10 bases, the J end lost 4 bases, and 17 bases lay between the germline ends. The V gene's germline CDR1 is PRHDT and CDR2 FYEKMQ (reference sequence). The CDR3 contains 14 residues. CDR3 amino acids: CATARRGKYNEQFF. In DNA, the CDR3 is TGTGCCACCGCCCGGCGGGGTAAATACAATGAGCAGTTCTTC.

The chain carries TRBV29-1 and TRBJ2-1; D not resolved. Trimming shortened V by 7 bases and J by 1 base, and 14 bases separated the two germline ends. Germline CDR1 reads SQVTM; CDR2 reads ANQGSEA. The CDR3 totals 14 residues. DNA for the CDR3: TGCAGCGGCCGGCTGACCGTGTCCTACAATGAGCAGTTCTTC. Translation gives CSGRLTVSYNEQFF.

V is TRBV28 and J is TRBJ2-1; weak D call: TRBD2 (6 bases). CDR3 length equals 16 residues. Trimming cost V 4 bases and J 0 bases, with 13 bases left between them. CDR1 is MDHEN, CDR2 SYDVKM, per germline. The CDR3 is CASSYFTGSSYNEQFF. The CDR3 DNA reads TGTGCCAGCAGTTATTTTACCGGGAGCTCCTACAATGAGCAGTTCTTC.

This rearrangement joins TRBV11-2 to TRBJ2-7, with TRBD1 identical over 10 bases. The J segment lost 6 bases and the V segment lost 4 bases, leaving 3 bases of the junction unmatched. The CDR3 totals 13 residues. Germline CDR1 and CDR2: SGHAT and FQNNGV. CDR3 loop: CASSSGTGAEQYF. CDR3 bases: TGTGCCAGCAGCTCCGGGACAGGGGCCGAGCAGTACTTC. Supplemented by reference TRBV11-2 and TRBJ2-7, the full variable domain reads EAGVAQSPRYKIIEKRQSVAFWCNPISGHATLYWYQQILGQGPKLLIQFQNNGVVDDSQLPKDRFSAERLKGVDSTLKIQPAKLEDSAVYLCASSSGTGAEQYFGPGTRLTVT.

The chain employs TRBV25-1 and TRBJ2-2; no clear D. Germline CDR1 and CDR2: MGHDK and SYGVNS. V gave up 6 bases and J gave up 3 bases, with 5 bases separating them. The CDR3 length is 12 residues. The CDR3 here is CASSVYTGELFF. Here the CDR3 DNA reads TGTGCCAGCAGCGTTTACACCGGGGAGCTGTTTTTT.

The chain has TRBV20-1 and TRBJ2-7, with D possibly matching TRBD1 (6 bases). Germline assignment: CDR1 DFQATT and CDR2 SNEGSKA (reference sequence). Trimming pared 4 bases from V and 0 bases from J, leaving 10 bases between. The length of the CDR3 is 13 residues. CDR3 sequence reads: CSATGQNSYEQYF. CDR3 nucleotides: TGCAGTGCTACGGGACAAAACTCCTACGAGCAGTACTTC.

The V gene is TRBV12-3 or TRBV12-4, the J gene TRBJ2-2; 8 bases are a match to TRBD1. After removal of 5 bases from V and 6 bases from J, the junction contained 5 bases not matched to a gene. The CDR3 loop spans 14 amino acids. CDR3 in DNA: TGTGCCAGCAGTGGTGACAGGGGTTCCGGGGAGCTGTTTTTT. As protein: CASSGDRGSGELFF.

The chain joins TRBV12-3 or TRBV12-4 to TRBJ2-2; the D gene could be TRBD1 or TRBD2 (5 bases each). The CDR3 spans 15 residues. Trimming cost V 3 bases and J 4 bases, with 12 bases left between them. For the CDR3, the DNA is TGTGCCAGCAGTTTGGCCCGGGACCTCACCGGGGAGCTGTTTTTT. Protein: CASSLARDLTGELFF.

The genes are TRBV12-5 and TRBJ2-7; D uncertain. This CDR3 contains 13 residues. V lost 6 bases, J lost 0 bases, and 9 bases lay in between. Germline V lookup: CDR1 LGHNT, CDR2 FRNRAP. The CDR3 DNA sequence: TGTGCTAGTGGCAATCCAAGCTCCTACGAGCAGTACTTC. This sequence encodes CASGNPSSYEQYF.

V and J are TRBV14 and TRBJ2-7; no reliable D call. The germline CDR1 and CDR2 sequences are SGHDN and FVKESK. Deletions cut 0 bases from V and 7 bases from J, with 10 bases between. The CDR3 is 13 residues long. The CDR3 region has the DNA TGTGCCAGCAGCCAAGATCTATACGGGGAGCAGTACTTC. Protein product: CASSQDLYGEQYF.

DNA of the CDR3: TGTGCCAGCAGCGACGGGAGGCATACGCAGTATTTT. Its protein product is CASSDGRHTQYF. The rearrangement links TRBV12-3 or TRBV12-4 to TRBJ2-3, with 7 bases lining up with TRBD2. This CDR3 contains 12 residues. Losses at the gene ends were 6 bases for V and 7 bases for J; bases not matched to a gene: 4.

The chain joins TRBV7-8 to TRBJ2-1; 11 nucleotides align to TRBD1. CDR3 length: 14 residues. J gave up 8 bases and V 1 base, and 1 base lay outside the gene matches. Looked up from germline, CDR1 is SGHVS and CDR2 is FQNEAQ. The CDR3 DNA reads as TGTGCCAGCAGCTTAGTGGACAGGGGGCATGAGCAGTTCTTC. The encoded protein is CASSLVDRGHEQFF.

This sequence joins TRBV12-3 or TRBV12-4 and TRBJ2-2; a possible D gene is TRBD1 (5 bases). There are 13 residues in the CDR3. The ends were cut back, 2 bases at V and 5 bases at J, with 6 bases in the middle. The CDR3 DNA reads TGTGCCAGCAGTTTACAGGGTACCGGGGAGCTGTTTTTT. Amino acids: CASSLQGTGELFF.